What follows are 11 T cell receptor beta chains derived from one specimen sequenced in a study of T cells expressing NK-cell markers. TCRdb re-called the 5' RACE reads, yielding one record per CDR3 amino acid sequence without DNA. The table gives under 500,000 distinct CDR3 sequences; the top ten clones make up 7.3% of it. The sample was blood T cells: a sorted CD56 or NKG2C T cell subset, CD4+ or CD8+ T cells, or bulk PBMC T cells (not recorded which). The receptor source for this set is a woman aged 18 to 75 in good health.

The chain is built from TRBV19 and TRBJ1-1. The length of the CDR3 is 13 residues. Germline V CDR1 and CDR2: LNHDA, SQIVND (reference sequence). The chain's CDR3 is CASSKWLNTEAFF.

The chain couples TRBV24-1 to TRBJ2-2; the D gene TCRdb calls, TRBD2, cannot be checked with no DNA. This CDR3 has 18 amino acids. Germline CDR1 and CDR2: KGHDR and SFDVKD. The CDR3 protein is CATTSGKRGANNTGELFF.

V is TRBV7-2 and J is TRBJ1-2; the D call of TRBD1 rests on TCRdb alone, since no DNA is present to check it. The length of the CDR3 is 15 residues. Germline CDR1 is SGHTA and CDR2 is FQGNSA. The CDR3 sequence is CASSVDRGDIYGYTF.

The chain is built from TRBV4-3 and TRBJ2-3; without DNA, the TCRdb call of TRBD1 cannot be checked. The length of the CDR3 is 16 residues. The germline V gene encodes CDR1 LGHNA and CDR2 YSLEER. The CDR3 protein is CASSHLTGLSTDTQYF.

The V gene is TRBV7-2, the J gene TRBJ2-1; TCRdb calls TRBD1, which cannot be checked without DNA. The CDR3 has 14 amino acids. Germline CDR1 and CDR2: SGHTA and FQGNSA. Here the CDR3 reads CASKAGHSYNEQFF.

CDR3 in amino acids: CASSRGLLGTELFF. V gene TRBV5-6 combines with J gene TRBJ2-2; TCRdb picks TRBD2, but there is no DNA to check that call. This CDR3 contains 14 residues. The germline V gene encodes CDR1 SGHDT and CDR2 YYEEEE.

The genes are TRBV4-2 and TRBJ2-7; TCRdb's D call, TRBD2, is unchecked because there is no DNA. Germline CDR1 is LGHNA and CDR2 is YNFKEQ. This CDR3 spans 16 amino acids. This CDR3 is CASSRPTGTSGGEQYF.

The chain links TRBV20-1 to TRBJ2-5. Germline loops: CDR1 DFQATT, CDR2 SNEGSKA (reference sequence). The length of the CDR3 is 16 residues. The CDR3 spells CSARDFPPDHQETQYF.

This CDR3 reads CSPRATINTGELFF. The chain employs TRBV20-1 and TRBJ2-2; TCRdb lists TRBD1, though no DNA is available to test this call. The CDR3 runs 14 residues. Germline CDR1 DFQATT, CDR2 SNEGSKA (reference sequence).

The rearrangement uses TRBV29-1 and TRBJ2-1; TCRdb reports TRBD2, a call that lacks DNA to check it against. CDR1 is SQVTM, CDR2 ANQGSEA, per germline. The CDR3 is made up of 15 amino acids. The CDR3 protein is CSVVEGLSSYNEQFF.

This sequence joins TRBV12-3 or TRBV12-4 and TRBJ1-1; TCRdb names TRBD1, which stays unverified in the absence of DNA. The CDR3 is 15 residues long. The CDR3 region is CASTHSDRANTEAFF.